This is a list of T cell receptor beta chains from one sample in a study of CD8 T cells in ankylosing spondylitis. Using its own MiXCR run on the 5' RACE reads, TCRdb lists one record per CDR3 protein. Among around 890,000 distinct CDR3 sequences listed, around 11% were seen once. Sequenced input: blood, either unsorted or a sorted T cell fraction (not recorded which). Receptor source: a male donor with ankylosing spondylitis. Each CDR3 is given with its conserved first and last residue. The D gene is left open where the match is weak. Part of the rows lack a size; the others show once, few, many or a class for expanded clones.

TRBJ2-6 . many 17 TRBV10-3 TGTGCCATCAGTGTAGCAGGGAACTACTCTGGGGCCAACGTCCTGACTTTC CAISVAGNYSGANVLTF
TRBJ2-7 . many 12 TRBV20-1 TGCAGTGCCGAAGGGGAGGTACAGCAGCAGTACTTC CSAEGEVQQQYF
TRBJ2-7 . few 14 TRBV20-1 TGCAGTGCTGGGGCTTGGCCTACCCAGTGGGAGCAGTACTTC CSAGAWPTQWEQYF
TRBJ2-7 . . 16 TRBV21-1 TGTGCCAGCAGCAAAGGGATAGGCAGTAGCTCCTACGAGCAGTACTTC CASSKGIGSSSYEQYF
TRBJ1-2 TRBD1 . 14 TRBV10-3 TGTGCCATCAGTGGGGACAGGGGGTCGGATGGCTACACCTTC CAISGDRGSDGYTF
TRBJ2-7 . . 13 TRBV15 TGTGCCACCAGCAGAGTTCCAGCGCCCGAGCAGTACTTC CATSRVPAPEQYF
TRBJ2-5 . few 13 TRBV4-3 TGCGCCAGCAGCCACCTAGGAGGGGAGACCCAGTACTTC CASSHLGGETQYF
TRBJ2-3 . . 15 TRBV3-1 TGTGCCAGCACCGTCACGATGCGAAGCACAGATACGCAGTATTTT CASTVTMRSTDTQYF
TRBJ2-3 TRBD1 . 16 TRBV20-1 TGCTGTGCTACAAGAGGGGACAGGGGGCTGACAGATACGCAGTATTTT CCATRGDRGLTDTQYF
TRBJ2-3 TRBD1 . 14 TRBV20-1 TGCAGTGCTAGGACAGGGGTTAGCACAGATACGCAGTATTTT CSARTGVSTDTQYF
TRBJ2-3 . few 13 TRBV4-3 TGCGCCAGCAGCCAACACCCCACAGATACGCAGTATTTT CASSQHPTDTQYF
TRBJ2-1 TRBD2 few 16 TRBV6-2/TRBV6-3 TGTGCCAGCAGCCCCTTCGGGCGGGAGGGGAGGAATGAGCAGTTCTTC CASSPFGREGRNEQFF
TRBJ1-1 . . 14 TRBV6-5 TGTGCCAGCAGTTACCGTGCCAGGGAATCTGAAGCTTTCTTT CASSYRARESEAFF
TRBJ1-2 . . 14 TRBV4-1 TGCGCCAGCAGCCTGGAACCTAGAGGCTATGGCTACACCTTC CASSLEPRGYGYTF
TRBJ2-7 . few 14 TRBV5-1 TGCGCCAGCAGCTGGACACTAGGCTCGAACGAGCAGTACTTC CASSWTLGSNEQYF
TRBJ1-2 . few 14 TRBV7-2 TGTGCCAGCAGACGGGACCCTTCGGGCTATGGCTACACCTTC CASRRDPSGYGYTF